These 5 T cell receptor beta chains were sequenced from one sample in a study of blood T cell repertoires in COVID-19. TCRdb keeps only in-frame clones here, not all; method: immunoSEQ multiplex PCR. The sample records 140,000 to 150,000 clones, around 80% being singletons. Sequencing used peripheral blood. These receptor sequences come from a man between 60 and 75 years old with active or convalescent COVID-19.

This sequence joins TRBV27 and TRBJ2-7, with 7 bases identical to TRBD1. Germline V gives CDR1 MNHEY, CDR2 SMNVEV (reference sequence). Trimming took 2 bases from V and 3 from J; bases not matched to a gene: 4. This CDR3 has 14 residues. DNA for the CDR3: TGTGCCAGCAGTTTAGGTCAGGGGGTCTACGAGCAGTACTTC. Protein: CASSLGQGVYEQYF.

J is TRBJ2-4 and V is TRBV7-2, with D tentatively TRBD1 (6 bases). CDR1 and CDR2 (germline): SGHTA, FQGNSA. With 7 bases removed from V and 6 bases from J, the gap between germline ends came to 10 bases. The length of the CDR3 is 12 residues. The CDR3 bases are TGTGCCAGCAAGGGGGACGGAAACATTCAGTACTTC. This encodes CASKGDGNIQYF.

The chain links TRBV7-3 to TRBJ1-1; D unclear. V dropped 2 bases and J dropped 2 bases, with 9 bases sitting between them. Germline V gene data show CDR1 as SGHTA and CDR2 as FQGTGA. The CDR3 sequence is 14 residues long. The CDR3 is CASSLWATNTEAFF. DNA of the CDR3: TGTGCCAGCAGCTTATGGGCAACAAACACTGAAGCTTTCTTT.

This clone was detected once. The chain joins TRBV21-1 to TRBJ1-6; TRBD1, as called in the table, went unchecked against the DNA. TRBV21-1 is flagged as a pseudogene. The CDR3 is 13 amino acids. The CDR3: CASQGQFHSPLHF. CDR3 sequence (DNA): TGTGCCAGCCAGGGACAGTTTCACTCACCCCTCCACTTT.

As concerns this clone: The identical CDR3 is also encoded by other nucleotide sequences in the sample. The chain carries TRBV6-5 and TRBJ1-1; weak D call: TRBD1 (6 bases). This CDR3 region has 12 residues. CDR1 MNHEY and CDR2 SVGAGI come from the germline V gene. Trimming stripped 6 bases from V and 8 bases from J, with 13 bases between. CDR3 loop: CASSRGGTEAFF. DNA of the CDR3: TGTGCCAGCAGCCGGGGGGGGACAGAAGCTTTCTTT.